A selection of T cell receptor beta chains follows, all from one sample in a study of T-cell reconstitution after alpha-beta-depleted transplantation in children. TCRdb fed the PCR reads into MiXCR, producing one record per CDR3 protein. The table shows about 870,000 distinct CDR3 sequences, with 15% to 20% occurring only once. The starting material was PBMCs, mostly from graft donor cells, obtained 360 days after TCRalphabeta/CD19-depleted stem cell transplant. These receptors came from a male patient younger than 18 who had a stem cell transplant for acute lymphoblastic leukemia, so the T cells may come from the graft donor. CDR3s include the opening cysteine and the closing phenylalanine or tryptophan. Fields, in order: V gene, clone size, J gene, D gene, CDR3 protein, CDR3 DNA. D genes are given only for firm matches. Clone size is stated in some rows and not others, as once, few, many or a class when expanded.

V gene: TRBV18
clone size: NA
J gene: TRBJ2-3
D gene: NA
CDR3 protein: CASSSRRSTDTQYF
CDR3 DNA: TGTGCCAGCTCAAGTAGACGGAGCACAGATACGCAGTATTTT

V gene: TRBV24-1
clone size: many
J gene: TRBJ2-2
D gene: NA
CDR3 protein: CATSDLGAGGELFF
CDR3 DNA: TGTGCCACCAGTGATTTGGGGGCCGGCGGGGAGCTGTTTTTT

V gene: TRBV4-1
clone size: few
J gene: TRBJ2-1
D gene: TRBD2
CDR3 protein: CASSQVTLAGADEQFF
CDR3 DNA: TGCGCCAGCAGCCAAGTGACACTAGCGGGAGCGGATGAGCAGTTCTTC

V gene: TRBV20-1
clone size: few
J gene: TRBJ2-3
D gene: TRBD2
CDR3 protein: CSARDAFHTSGRRKVTQYF
CDR3 DNA: TGCAGTGCTAGAGACGCCTTCCATACTAGCGGGAGGCGAAAGGTTACGCAGTATTTT

V gene: TRBV12-3/TRBV12-4
clone size: NA
J gene: TRBJ2-1
D gene: NA
CDR3 protein: CASSFIVDFWVNEQFF
CDR3 DNA: TGTGCCAGCAGTTTTATCGTCGACTTTTGGGTCAATGAGCAGTTCTTC

V gene: TRBV28
clone size: few
J gene: TRBJ2-5
D gene: TRBD1
CDR3 protein: CASSLGYRGPGETQYF
CDR3 DNA: TGTGCCAGCAGTTTGGGCTACAGGGGGCCGGGAGAGACCCAGTACTTC

V gene: TRBV19
clone size: NA
J gene: TRBJ2-1
D gene: TRBD2
CDR3 protein: CASLQPGLAHNEQFF
CDR3 DNA: TGTGCCAGTCTCCAGCCGGGACTAGCCCACAATGAGCAGTTCTTC

V gene: TRBV9
clone size: many
J gene: TRBJ2-2
D gene: TRBD2
CDR3 protein: CASSVAKQLAGNTGELFF
CDR3 DNA: TGTGCCAGCAGCGTAGCTAAGCAACTAGCGGGAAACACCGGGGAGCTGTTTTTT

V gene: TRBV12-3/TRBV12-4
clone size: few
J gene: TRBJ2-6
D gene: TRBD1
CDR3 protein: CASSPVPGTGPSGANVLTF
CDR3 DNA: TGTGCCAGCAGCCCCGTTCCCGGGACAGGCCCTTCTGGGGCCAACGTCCTGACTTTC

V gene: TRBV15
clone size: few
J gene: TRBJ2-5
D gene: NA
CDR3 protein: CATSRPRNLQETQYF
CDR3 DNA: TGTGCCACCAGCAGACCACGGAATTTACAAGAGACCCAGTACTTC

V gene: TRBV4-1
clone size: NA
J gene: TRBJ1-1
D gene: TRBD1
CDR3 protein: CASSQEKGTENTEAFF
CDR3 DNA: TGCGCCAGCAGCCAAGAAAAAGGGACAGAGAACACTGAAGCTTTCTTT

V gene: TRBV6-1
clone size: NA
J gene: TRBJ2-1
D gene: TRBD2
CDR3 protein: CASLLAGGPNEQFF
CDR3 DNA: TGTGCCAGTCTACTAGCGGGAGGGCCTAATGAGCAGTTCTTC

V gene: TRBV18
clone size: NA
J gene: TRBJ1-4
D gene: NA
CDR3 protein: CASSPDRHHGGEKLFF
CDR3 DNA: TGTGCCAGCTCACCAGACAGGCACCATGGCGGTGAAAAACTGTTTTTT

V gene: TRBV12-3/TRBV12-4
clone size: NA
J gene: TRBJ2-7
D gene: NA
CDR3 protein: CASSFSRGAYEQYF
CDR3 DNA: TGTGCCAGCAGTTTCAGCAGGGGCGCCTACGAGCAGTACTTC

V gene: TRBV12-3/TRBV12-4
clone size: many
J gene: TRBJ2-5
D gene: NA
CDR3 protein: CASSFRGKETQYF
CDR3 DNA: TGTGCCAGCAGTTTTCGGGGGAAAGAGACCCAGTACTTC

V gene: TRBV24-1
clone size: few
J gene: TRBJ2-7
D gene: NA
CDR3 protein: CATSDGGRGPREQYF
CDR3 DNA: TGTGCCACCAGTGATGGGGGTAGAGGGCCACGCGAGCAGTACTTC

V gene: TRBV12-3/TRBV12-4
clone size: few
J gene: TRBJ2-7
D gene: TRBD1
CDR3 protein: CASSRTGAGYEQYF
CDR3 DNA: TGTGCCAGCAGCCGGACAGGGGCCGGCTACGAGCAGTACTTC

V gene: TRBV12-5
clone size: NA
J gene: TRBJ2-1
D gene: TRBD2
CDR3 protein: CASGLELAGSYNEQFF
CDR3 DNA: TGTGCTAGTGGTTTGGAACTAGCGGGCTCCTACAATGAGCAGTTCTTC

V gene: TRBV10-3
clone size: many
J gene: TRBJ2-1
D gene: TRBD2
CDR3 protein: CAIRRLAGGHEQFF
CDR3 DNA: TGTGCCATCAGGAGACTAGCGGGAGGCCATGAGCAGTTCTTC

V gene: TRBV4-1
clone size: few
J gene: TRBJ2-7
D gene: TRBD2
CDR3 protein: CASSPDHGASGNLYEQYF
CDR3 DNA: TGCGCCAGCAGCCCAGACCATGGGGCTAGCGGGAATCTATACGAGCAGTACTTC